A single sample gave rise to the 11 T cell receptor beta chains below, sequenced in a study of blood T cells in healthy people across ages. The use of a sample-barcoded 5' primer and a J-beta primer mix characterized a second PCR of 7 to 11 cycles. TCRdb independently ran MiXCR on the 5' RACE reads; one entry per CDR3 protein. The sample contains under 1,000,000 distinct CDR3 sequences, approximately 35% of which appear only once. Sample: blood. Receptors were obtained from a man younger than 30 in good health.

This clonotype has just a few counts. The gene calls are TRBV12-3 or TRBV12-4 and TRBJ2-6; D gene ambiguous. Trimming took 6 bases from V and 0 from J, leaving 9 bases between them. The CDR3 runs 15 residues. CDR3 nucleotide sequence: TGTGCCAGCAGATATCGAAACTCTGGGGCCAACGTCCTGACTTTC. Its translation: CASRYRNSGANVLTF.

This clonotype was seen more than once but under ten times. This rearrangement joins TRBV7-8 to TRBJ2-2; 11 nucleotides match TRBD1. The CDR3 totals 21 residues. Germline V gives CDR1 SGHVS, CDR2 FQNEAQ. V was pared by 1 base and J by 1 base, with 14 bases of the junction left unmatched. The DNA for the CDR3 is TGTGCCAGCAGCTTAGTAACCGTGGACAGGGGGCAGTATCTGAACACCGGGGAGCTGTTTTTT. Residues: CASSLVTVDRGQYLNTGELFF.

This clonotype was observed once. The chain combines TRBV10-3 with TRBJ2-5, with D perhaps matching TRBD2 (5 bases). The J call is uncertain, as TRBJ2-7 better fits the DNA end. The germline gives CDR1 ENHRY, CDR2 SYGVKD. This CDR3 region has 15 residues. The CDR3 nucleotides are TGTGCCATCTCCGCTGCGGTCCTACCGGGGTACGAGCAGTACTTC. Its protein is CAISAAVLPGYEQYF.

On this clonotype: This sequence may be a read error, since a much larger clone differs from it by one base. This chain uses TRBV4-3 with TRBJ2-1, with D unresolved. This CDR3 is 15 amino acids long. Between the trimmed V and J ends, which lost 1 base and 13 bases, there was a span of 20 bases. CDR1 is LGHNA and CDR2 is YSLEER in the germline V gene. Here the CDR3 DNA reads TGCGCCAGCAGCCAAGGTGGTCCGAACCAAGAGACCCAGTTCTTC. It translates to CASSQGGPNQETQFF.

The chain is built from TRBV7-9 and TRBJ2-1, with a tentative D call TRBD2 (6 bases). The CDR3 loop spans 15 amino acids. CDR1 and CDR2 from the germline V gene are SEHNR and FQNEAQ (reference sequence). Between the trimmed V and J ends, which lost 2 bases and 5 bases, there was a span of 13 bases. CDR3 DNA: TGTGCCAGCAGCTTAAAGACGGGAGTCAACAATGAGCAGTTCTTC. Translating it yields CASSLKTGVNNEQFF.

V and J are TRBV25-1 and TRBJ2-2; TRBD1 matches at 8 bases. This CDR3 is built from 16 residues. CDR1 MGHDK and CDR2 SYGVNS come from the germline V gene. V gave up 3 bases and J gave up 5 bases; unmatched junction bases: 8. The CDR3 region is CASSDNSQGATGELFF. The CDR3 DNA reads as TGTGCCAGCAGTGATAACTCCCAGGGGGCTACCGGGGAGCTGTTTTTT.

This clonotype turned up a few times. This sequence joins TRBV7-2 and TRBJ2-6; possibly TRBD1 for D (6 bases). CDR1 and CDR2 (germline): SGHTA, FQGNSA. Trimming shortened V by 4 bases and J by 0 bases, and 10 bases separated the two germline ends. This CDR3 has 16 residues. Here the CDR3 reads CASSSQGDSGANVLTF. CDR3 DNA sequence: TGTGCCAGCAGCTCACAGGGCGACTCTGGGGCCAACGTCCTGACTTTC.

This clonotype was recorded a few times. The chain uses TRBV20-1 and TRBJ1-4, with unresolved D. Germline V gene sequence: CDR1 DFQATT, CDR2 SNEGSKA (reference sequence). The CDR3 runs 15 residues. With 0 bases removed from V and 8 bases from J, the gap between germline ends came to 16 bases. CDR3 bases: TGCAGTGCTAGAGATCGGGGAAGAGGGAGGGAAAAACTGTTTTTT. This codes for CSARDRGRGREKLFF.

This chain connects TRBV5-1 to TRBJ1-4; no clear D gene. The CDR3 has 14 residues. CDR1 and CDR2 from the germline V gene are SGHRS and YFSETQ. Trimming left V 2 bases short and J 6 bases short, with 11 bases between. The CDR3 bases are TGCGCCAGCAGCTTAAAGACACTTGATGAAAAACTGTTTTTT. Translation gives CASSLKTLDEKLFF.

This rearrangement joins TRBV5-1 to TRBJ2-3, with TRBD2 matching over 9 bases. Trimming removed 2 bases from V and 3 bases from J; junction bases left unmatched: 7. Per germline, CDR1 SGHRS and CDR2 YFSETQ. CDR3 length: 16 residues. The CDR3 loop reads CASSFSGGSQTDTQYF. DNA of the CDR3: TGCGCCAGCAGCTTTAGCGGGGGTTCGCAAACAGATACGCAGTATTTT.

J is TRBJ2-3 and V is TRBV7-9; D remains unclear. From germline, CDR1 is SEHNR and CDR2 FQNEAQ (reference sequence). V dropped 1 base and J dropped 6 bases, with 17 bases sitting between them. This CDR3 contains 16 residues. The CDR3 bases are TGTGCCAGCAGCTTAGAACCCACTGCTTACCCGGATACGCAGTATTTT. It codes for CASSLEPTAYPDTQYF.